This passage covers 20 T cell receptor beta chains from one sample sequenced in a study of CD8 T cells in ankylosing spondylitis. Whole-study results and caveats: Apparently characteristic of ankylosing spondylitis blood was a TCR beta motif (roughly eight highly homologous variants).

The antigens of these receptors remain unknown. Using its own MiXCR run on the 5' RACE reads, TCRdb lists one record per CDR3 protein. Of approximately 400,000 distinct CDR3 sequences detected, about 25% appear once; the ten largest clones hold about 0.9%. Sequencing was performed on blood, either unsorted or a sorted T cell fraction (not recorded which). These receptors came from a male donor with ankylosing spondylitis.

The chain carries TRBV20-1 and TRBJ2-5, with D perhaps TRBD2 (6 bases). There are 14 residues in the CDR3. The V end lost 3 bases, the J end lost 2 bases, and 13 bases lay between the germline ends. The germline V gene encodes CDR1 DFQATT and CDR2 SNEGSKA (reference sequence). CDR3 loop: CSASVSGSQETQYF. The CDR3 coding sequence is TGCAGTGCTAGTGTTAGCGGCTCACAAGAGACCCAGTACTTC.

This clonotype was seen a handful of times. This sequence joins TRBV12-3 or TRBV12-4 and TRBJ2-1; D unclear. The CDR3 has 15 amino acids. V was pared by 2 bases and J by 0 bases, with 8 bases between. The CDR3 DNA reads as TGTGCCAGCAGTTTAAGTTGGAGCTCCTACAATGAGCAGTTCTTC. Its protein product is CASSLSWSSYNEQFF.

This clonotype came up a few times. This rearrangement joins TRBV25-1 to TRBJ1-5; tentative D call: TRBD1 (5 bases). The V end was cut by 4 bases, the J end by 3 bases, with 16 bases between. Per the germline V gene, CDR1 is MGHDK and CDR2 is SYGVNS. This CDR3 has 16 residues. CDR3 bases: TGTGCCAGCAGTGGTTTTGAAGGGGAGGACAATCAGCCCCAGCATTTT. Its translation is CASSGFEGEDNQPQHF. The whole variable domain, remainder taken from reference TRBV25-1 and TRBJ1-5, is EADIYQTPRYLVIGTGKKITLECSQTMGHDKMYWYQQDPGMELHLIHYSYGVNSTEKGDLSSESTVSRIRTEHFPLTLESARPSHTSQYLCASSGFEGEDNQPQHFGDGTRLSIL.

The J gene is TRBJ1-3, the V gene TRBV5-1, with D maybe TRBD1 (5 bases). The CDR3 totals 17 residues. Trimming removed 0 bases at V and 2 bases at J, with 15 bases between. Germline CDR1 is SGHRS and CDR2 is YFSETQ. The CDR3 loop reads CASSLGYQGWTGNTIYF. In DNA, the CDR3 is TGCGCCAGCAGCTTGGGATATCAGGGTTGGACTGGAAACACCATATATTTT.

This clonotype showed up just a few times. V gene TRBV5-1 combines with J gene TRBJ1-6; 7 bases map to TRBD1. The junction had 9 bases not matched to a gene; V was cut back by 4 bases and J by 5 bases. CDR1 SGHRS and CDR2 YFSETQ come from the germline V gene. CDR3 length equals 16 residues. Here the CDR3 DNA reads TGCGCCAGCAGCCGCACAGACAGGGACGATAATTCACCCCTCCACTTT. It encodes CASSRTDRDDNSPLHF.

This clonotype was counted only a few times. The CDR3, as DNA: TGTGCCAGCAGCGCCCTGGGGACAGGGCCGAGGAATGAGCAGTTCTTC. This encodes CASSALGTGPRNEQFF. This rearrangement joins TRBV9 to TRBJ2-1; 9 bases align to TRBD1. Germline V gene sequence: CDR1 SGDLS, CDR2 YYNGEE. This CDR3 spans 16 amino acids. Losses at the gene ends were 3 bases for V and 7 bases for J; bases not matched to a gene: 11.

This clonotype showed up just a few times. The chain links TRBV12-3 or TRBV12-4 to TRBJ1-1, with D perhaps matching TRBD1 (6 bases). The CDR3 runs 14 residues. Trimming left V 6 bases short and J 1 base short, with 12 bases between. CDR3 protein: CASRPDRPNTEAFF. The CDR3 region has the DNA TGTGCCAGCAGACCGGACAGACCGAACACTGAAGCTTTCTTT.

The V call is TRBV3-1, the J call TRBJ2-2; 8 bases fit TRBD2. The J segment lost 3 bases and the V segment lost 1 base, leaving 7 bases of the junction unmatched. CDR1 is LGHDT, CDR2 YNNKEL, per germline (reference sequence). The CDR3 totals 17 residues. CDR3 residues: CASSQVLAGGDTGELFF. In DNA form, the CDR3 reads TGTGCCAGCAGCCAAGTATTGGCGGGAGGAGACACCGGGGAGCTGTTTTTT.

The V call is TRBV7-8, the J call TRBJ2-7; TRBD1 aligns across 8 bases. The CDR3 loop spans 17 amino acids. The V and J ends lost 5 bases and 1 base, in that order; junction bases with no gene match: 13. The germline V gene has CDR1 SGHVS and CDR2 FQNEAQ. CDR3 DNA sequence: TGTGCCAGCAGCCGTTCCGGGGTAGACAGGGGTTCCTACGAGCAGTACGTC. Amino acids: CASSRSGVDRGSYEQYV.

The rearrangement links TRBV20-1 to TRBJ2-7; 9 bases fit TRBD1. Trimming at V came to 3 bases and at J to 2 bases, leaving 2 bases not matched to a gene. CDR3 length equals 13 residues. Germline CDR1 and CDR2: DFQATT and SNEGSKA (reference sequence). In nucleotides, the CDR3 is TGCAGTGCTAGGGGACAGGGAACCTACGAGCAGTACTTC. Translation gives CSARGQGTYEQYF.

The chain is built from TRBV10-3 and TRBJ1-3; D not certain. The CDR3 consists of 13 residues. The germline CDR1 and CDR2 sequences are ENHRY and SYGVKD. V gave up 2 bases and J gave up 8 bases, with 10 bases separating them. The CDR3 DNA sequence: TGTGCCATCAGTGAGGGACCGGAGGACACCATATATTTT. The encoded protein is CAISEGPEDTIYF.

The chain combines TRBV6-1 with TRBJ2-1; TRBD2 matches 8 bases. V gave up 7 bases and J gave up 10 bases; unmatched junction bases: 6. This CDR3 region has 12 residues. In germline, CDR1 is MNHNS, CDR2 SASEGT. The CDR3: CASTQAGEEQFF. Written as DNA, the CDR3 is TGTGCCAGCACCCAAGCGGGGGAGGAGCAGTTCTTC.

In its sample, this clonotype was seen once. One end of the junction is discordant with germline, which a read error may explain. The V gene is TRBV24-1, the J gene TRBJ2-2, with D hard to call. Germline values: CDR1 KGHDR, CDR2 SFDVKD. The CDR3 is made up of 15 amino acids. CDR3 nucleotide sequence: TGTGCCACCAGTAATTTCGGCAGAACGGGCGGGGAGCTGTTTTTT. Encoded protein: CATSNFGRTGGELFF.

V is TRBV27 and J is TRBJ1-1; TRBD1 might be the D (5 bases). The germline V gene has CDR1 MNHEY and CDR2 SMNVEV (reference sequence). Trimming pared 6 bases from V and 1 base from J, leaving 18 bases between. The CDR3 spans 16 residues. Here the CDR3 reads CASSPGRQGTNTEAFF. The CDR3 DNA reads TGTGCCAGCAGCCCCGGTCGGCAGGGTACGAACACTGAAGCTTTCTTT.

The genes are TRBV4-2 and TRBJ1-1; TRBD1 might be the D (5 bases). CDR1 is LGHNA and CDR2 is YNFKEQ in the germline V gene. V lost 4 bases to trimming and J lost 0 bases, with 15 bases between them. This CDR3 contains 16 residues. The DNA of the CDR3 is TGTGCCAGCAGCCGGGGACCGGGGGAGCTGAACACTGAAGCTTTCTTT. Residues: CASSRGPGELNTEAFF.

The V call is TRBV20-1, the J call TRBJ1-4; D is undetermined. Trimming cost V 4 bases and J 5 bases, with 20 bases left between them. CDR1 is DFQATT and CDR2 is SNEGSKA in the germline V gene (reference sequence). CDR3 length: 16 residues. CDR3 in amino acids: CSAKRARRAANEKLFF. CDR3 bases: TGCAGTGCTAAGAGGGCTCGACGGGCCGCGAATGAAAAACTGTTTTTT.

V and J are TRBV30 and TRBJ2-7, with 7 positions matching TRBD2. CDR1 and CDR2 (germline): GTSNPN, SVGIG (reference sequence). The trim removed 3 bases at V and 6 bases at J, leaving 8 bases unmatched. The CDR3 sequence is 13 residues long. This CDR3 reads CAWRASGGSEQYV. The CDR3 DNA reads TGTGCCTGGAGGGCTAGCGGAGGTTCCGAGCAGTACGTC.

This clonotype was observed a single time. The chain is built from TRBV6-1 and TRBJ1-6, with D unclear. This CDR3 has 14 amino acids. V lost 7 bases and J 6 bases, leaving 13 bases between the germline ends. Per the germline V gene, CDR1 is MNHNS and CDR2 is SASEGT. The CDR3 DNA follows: TGTGCCAGCAAGATAGAGGCCAGTAATTCACCCCTCCACTTT. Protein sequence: CASKIEASNSPLHF.

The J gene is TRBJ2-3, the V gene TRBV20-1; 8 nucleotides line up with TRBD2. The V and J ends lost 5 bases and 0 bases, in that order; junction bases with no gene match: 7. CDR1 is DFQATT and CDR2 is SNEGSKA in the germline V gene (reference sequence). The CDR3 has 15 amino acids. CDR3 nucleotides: TGCAGTGCTTTCGGGGGGGATAAAAGCACAGATACGCAGTATTTT. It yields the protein CSAFGGDKSTDTQYF.

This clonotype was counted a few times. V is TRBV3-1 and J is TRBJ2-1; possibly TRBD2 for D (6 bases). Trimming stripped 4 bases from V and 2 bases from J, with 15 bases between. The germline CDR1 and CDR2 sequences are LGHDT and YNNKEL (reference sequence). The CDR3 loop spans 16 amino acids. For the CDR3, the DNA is TGTGCCAGCAGCCTCCCCGGAGCGGGCCCCTACAATGAGCAGTTCTTC. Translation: CASSLPGAGPYNEQFF.